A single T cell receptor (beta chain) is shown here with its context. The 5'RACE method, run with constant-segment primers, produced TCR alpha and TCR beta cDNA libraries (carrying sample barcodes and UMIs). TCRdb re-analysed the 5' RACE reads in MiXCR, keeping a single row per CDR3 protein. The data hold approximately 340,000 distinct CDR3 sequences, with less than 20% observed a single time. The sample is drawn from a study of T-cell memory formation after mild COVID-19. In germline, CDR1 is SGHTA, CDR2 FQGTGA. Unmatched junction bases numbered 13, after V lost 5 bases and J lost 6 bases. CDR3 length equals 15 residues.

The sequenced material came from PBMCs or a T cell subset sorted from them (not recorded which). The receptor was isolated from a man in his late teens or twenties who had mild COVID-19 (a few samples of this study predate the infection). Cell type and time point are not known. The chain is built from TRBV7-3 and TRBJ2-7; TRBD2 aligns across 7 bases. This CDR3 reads CASSPFSGEGVEQYF. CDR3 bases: TGTGCCAGCAGCCCCTTCTCTGGGGAGGGAGTCGAGCAGTACTTC.